This T cell receptor beta chain comes out of a study of T cells in Graves' hyperthyroidism and ophthalmopathy. About the research overall: Peripheral blood was collected at initial diagnosis, before any treatment. Findings and caveats of the study: Most expanded thyroid clonotypes above 0.001 also appeared in blood.

Germline loops: CDR1 MDHEN, CDR2 SYDVKM. The V end was cut by 6 bases, the J end by 7 bases, with 9 bases between. This CDR3 region has 12 residues. TCR beta CDR3 region amplification was performed from RNA transcripts. First-round RT-PCR of the TCR CDR3 relied on the HTBI primer set. TCRdb re-analysed the multiplex PCR reads in MiXCR, keeping a single row per CDR3 protein. Altogether approximately 640,000 distinct CDR3 sequences are present, 17% being singletons, with the ten largest covering about 16%. Every diagnosis used clinical symptoms, serum thyroxine and TRAb, thyroid ultrasound and orbital computed tomography. PBMCs were obtained from over 8.5 ml fresh peripheral blood. This clonotype was recorded many times. Antigen: not known.

V and J are TRBV28 and TRBJ1-4, with D unresolved. What was sequenced was blood. This clonotype was sampled from a man over 45 with Graves' hyperthyroidism. The chain's CDR3 is CASRGLIEKLFF. CDR3 coding DNA: TGTGCCAGCAGAGGACTTATTGAAAAACTGTTTTTT. The full variable domain, its missing parts supplied by reference TRBV28 and TRBJ1-4, is DVKVTQSSRYLVKRTGEKVFLECVQDMDHENMFWYRQDPGLGLRLIYFSYDVKMKEKGDIPEGYSVSREKKERFSLILESASTNQTSMYLCASRGLIEKLFFGSGTQLSVL.